The 2 T cell receptor beta chains listed next were all sequenced from one sample in a study of blood T cell repertoires in COVID-19. Only in-frame clones appear in the TCRdb table, and some are missing; sequencing was by immunoSEQ multiplex PCR. The repertoire includes approximately 260,000 clones, roughly three quarters of them detected once, and 4% sits in the top ten. Source material: peripheral blood. All receptors come from a woman in her thirties or forties with active or convalescent COVID-19.

This clone has a count of ten or more. This chain links TRBV7-6 with TRBJ2-2, with TRBD1 as a possible D gene (5 bases). The ends were cut back, 1 base at V and 6 bases at J, with 6 bases in the middle. The CDR3 is 13 residues long. Germline V gene lookup returns CDR1 SGHVS and CDR2 FNYEAQ. As DNA, the CDR3 is TGTGCCAGCAGCTTAGTAGGGGCCGGGGAGCTGTTTTTT. It codes for CASSLVGAGELFF. The variable domain in full, with the rest retrieved from reference TRBV7-6 and TRBJ2-2, is GAGVSQSPRYKVTKRGQDVALRCDPISGHVSLYWYRQALGQGPEFLTYFNYEAQQDKSGLPNDRFSAERPEGSISTLTIQRTEQRDSAMYRCASSLVGAGELFFGEGSRLTVL.

The chain recombines TRBV5-1 with TRBJ2-3, with D possibly matching TRBD1 (5 bases). The CDR3 covers 16 residues. Per germline, CDR1 SGHRS and CDR2 YFSETQ. Trimming left V 0 bases short and J 4 bases short, with 15 bases between. The CDR3 spells CASSLVLQGPADTQYF. CDR3 DNA sequence: TGCGCCAGCAGCTTGGTATTGCAGGGCCCGGCAGATACGCAGTATTTT.